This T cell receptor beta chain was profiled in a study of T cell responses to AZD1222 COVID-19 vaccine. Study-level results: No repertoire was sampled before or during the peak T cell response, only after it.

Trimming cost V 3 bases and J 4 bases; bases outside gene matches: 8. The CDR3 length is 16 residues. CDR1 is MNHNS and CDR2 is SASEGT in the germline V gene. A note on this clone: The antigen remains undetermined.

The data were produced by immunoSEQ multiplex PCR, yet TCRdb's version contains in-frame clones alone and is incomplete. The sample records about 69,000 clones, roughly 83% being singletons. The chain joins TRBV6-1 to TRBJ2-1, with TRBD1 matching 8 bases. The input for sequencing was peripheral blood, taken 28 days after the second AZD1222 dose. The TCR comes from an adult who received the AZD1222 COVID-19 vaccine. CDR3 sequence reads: CASSDEDRGLYNEQFF. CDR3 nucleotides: TGTGCCAGCAGTGATGAAGACAGGGGCCTATACAATGAGCAGTTCTTC.